This T cell receptor (beta chain) comes out of a study of T-cell memory formation after mild COVID-19. The wider study: Largely, the TCR clusters proved donor specific.

Findings and limits, study-wide: Day 37-peaking second-wave clones had unconfirmed SARS-CoV-2 specificity.

In TCRdb, the 5' RACE reads were re-called with MiXCR into one record per CDR3 protein. The sample holds hundreds of thousands of distinct CDR3 sequences; approximately 15% are singletons and the top ten take about 22%. This clonotype was found a few times. What it recognizes is unknown. Germline CDR1 is MDHEN and CDR2 is SYDVKM. Germline trimming cut 2 bases from V and 3 bases from J; bases unmatched to any gene: 6. CDR3 length: 15 residues. Sequences were obtained from PBMCs or a T cell subset sorted from them (not recorded which). The V gene is TRBV28, the J gene TRBJ1-2; 7 bases are a match to TRBD1. The TCR was taken from a man between 18 and 29 years old who had mild COVID-19 (a few samples of this study predate the infection). Cell type and time point are not known. CDR3 region: CASSLIEGAYYGYTF. CDR3 sequence (DNA): TGTGCCAGCAGTTTAATCGAGGGGGCCTACTATGGCTACACCTTC.